What follows are 17 T cell receptor beta chains derived from one specimen sequenced in a study of shared clonotypes between healthy human individuals. Clones were sequenced by immunoSEQ multiplex PCR, and TCRdb holds only the in-frame ones, with some missing. The data show 650,000 to 700,000 clones, with 90% seen just once and 34% held by the top ten. The sample was memory CD8+ T cells from PBMCs. Subset indicated: CD45RO+ cells pooled with CCR7-negative TemRA cells. The receptor set was obtained from a young man in good health. Some clones in this sample may be carry-over from other donors' samples.

The chain links TRBV5-6 to TRBJ2-1; 7 positions agree with TRBD2. The CDR3 has 15 amino acids. The V gene's germline CDR1 is SGHDT and CDR2 YYEEEE. Trimming at V came to 0 bases and at J to 2 bases, leaving 2 bases not matched to a gene. The CDR3 loop reads CASSLDSGTYNEQFF. The CDR3 DNA reads as TGTGCCAGCAGCTTGGACAGCGGGACCTACAATGAGCAGTTCTTC.

With respect to this clone: The sample holds other DNA sequences that translate to the same CDR3. This chain joins TRBV28 and TRBJ2-3, with no clear D. CDR1 and CDR2 from the germline V gene are MDHEN and SYDVKM. The CDR3 covers 14 residues. V was trimmed by 3 bases and J by 1 base, leaving 8 bases between them. The DNA of the CDR3 is TGTGCCAGCAGTTTCTTGGCGGGCACAGATACGCAGTATTTT. Protein: CASSFLAGTDTQYF. Looking up the rest from reference TRBV28 and TRBJ2-3 gives the full variable domain: DVKVTQSSRYLVKRTGEKVFLECVQDMDHENMFWYRQDPGLGLRLIYFSYDVKMKEKGDIPEGYSVSREKKERFSLILESASTNQTSMYLCASSFLAGTDTQYFGPGTRLTVL.

J is TRBJ1-5 and V is TRBV7-8; TRBD1 aligns across 7 bases. The CDR3 loop spans 16 amino acids. Germline CDR1 is SGHVS and CDR2 is FQNEAQ. V trimming: 4 bases; J trimming: 4 bases; junction bases outside the gene matches: 10. The CDR3 spells CASSSKEGQLNQPQHF. CDR3 sequence (DNA): TGTGCCAGCAGCTCAAAAGAGGGACAGCTAAATCAGCCCCAGCATTTT.

The chain has TRBV27 and TRBJ2-7; 7 bases agree with TRBD1. CDR1 and CDR2 (germline): MNHEY, SMNVEV (reference sequence). The CDR3 sequence is 14 residues long. Losses at the gene ends were 4 bases for V and 4 bases for J; bases not matched to a gene: 7. CDR3 bases: TGTGCCAGCAGTTCAGGGGACAGCCTTTACGAGCAGTACTTC. Translation: CASSSGDSLYEQYF.

This sequence joins TRBV29-1 and TRBJ2-3, with no clear D. The CDR3 is 10 amino acids. Germline V gene lookup returns CDR1 SQVTM and CDR2 ANQGSEA. V was cut by 3 bases and J by 5 bases, with 3 bases left in between. As DNA, the CDR3 is TGCAGCGTTGACATAGATACGCAGTATTTT. It specifies CSVDIDTQYF.

The rearrangement joins TRBV28 to TRBJ2-7, with 8 bases fitting TRBD1. Germline V gene lookup returns CDR1 MDHEN and CDR2 SYDVKM. The CDR3 is 15 residues long. V gave up 5 bases and J gave up 5 bases; unmatched junction bases: 11. As DNA, the CDR3 is TGTGCCAGCAGTCCGCTGTCAGGGGGCTGGGACGAGCAGTACTTC. Its translation is CASSPLSGGWDEQYF.

V is TRBV18 and J is TRBJ2-3, with 10 bases that match TRBD2. The CDR3 contains 17 residues. V shed 8 bases and J 2 bases; nucleotides not matched to a gene: 13. Germline V lookup: CDR1 KGHSH, CDR2 LQKENI. The CDR3 nucleotides are TGTGCCAGCACCTCTAGCGGGAGCCCCGTATTCACAGATACGCAGTATTTT. Residues: CASTSSGSPVFTDTQYF.

The rearrangement links TRBV7-9 to TRBJ2-5; D remains unclear. CDR1 is SEHNR and CDR2 is FQNEAQ in the germline V gene (reference sequence). V was cut by 4 bases and J by 1 base, with 10 bases left in between. This CDR3 contains 14 residues. The CDR3 DNA reads TGTGCCAGCAGCTCTGATATCCTCCAAGAGACCCAGTACTTC. Its protein product is CASSSDILQETQYF.

Details on this clone: The sample holds other DNA sequences that translate to the same CDR3. The chain employs TRBV7-9 and TRBJ2-7, with unresolved D. V lost 3 bases, J lost 3 bases, and 6 bases lay in between. The CDR3 consists of 12 residues. Per germline, CDR1 SEHNR and CDR2 FQNEAQ (reference sequence). This CDR3 reads CASSFSSYEQYF. The CDR3 nucleotides are TGTGCCAGCAGCTTCAGCAGCTACGAGCAGTACTTC.

The chain links TRBV28 to TRBJ2-1; no clear D gene. The germline V gene encodes CDR1 MDHEN and CDR2 SYDVKM. The ends were cut back, 6 bases at V and 0 bases at J, with 12 bases in the middle. This CDR3 has 15 residues. The CDR3 DNA reads TGTGCCAGCAGGAACCGGGCCATCTCCTACAATGAGCAGTTCTTC. Translating gives CASRNRAISYNEQFF.

In nucleotides, the CDR3 is TGTGCCAGCAGCCTGGGACTACGTAACAATGAGCAGTTCTTC. Its protein product is CASSLGLRNNEQFF. This rearrangement joins TRBV27 to TRBJ2-1; 7 bases map to TRBD2. This CDR3 has 14 amino acids. J was trimmed by 5 bases and V by 6 bases; bases with no gene match: 7. From germline, CDR1 is MNHEY and CDR2 SMNVEV (reference sequence).

V gene TRBV30 combines with J gene TRBJ2-7; TRBD1 is a possible D gene (5 bases). The CDR3 sequence is 12 residues long. The ends were cut back, 2 bases at V and 6 bases at J, with 11 bases in the middle. Germline V lookup: CDR1 GTSNPN, CDR2 SVGIG (reference sequence). The CDR3 region has the DNA TGTGCCTGGAGTTTGGGGCCCGGCGAGCAGTACTTC. Translated: CAWSLGPGEQYF.

The rearrangement links TRBV6-6 to TRBJ2-7, with D perhaps matching TRBD2 (6 bases). CDR3 length: 12 residues. Germline assignment: CDR1 MNHNY and CDR2 SVGAGI (reference sequence). Deletions cut 5 bases from V and 4 bases from J, with 9 bases between. CDR3 nucleotide sequence: TGTGCCAGCAGTACCGGGAGATACGAGCAGTACTTC. Translating it yields CASSTGRYEQYF.

The chain uses TRBV30 and TRBJ2-5, with D perhaps matching TRBD1 (6 bases). Germline V lookup: CDR1 GTSNPN, CDR2 SVGIG (reference sequence). The V end lost 4 bases, the J end lost 2 bases, and 14 bases lay between the germline ends. The CDR3 is made up of 14 amino acids. The CDR3 DNA reads TGTGCCTGGACCCCGCGACAGGTTCAAGAGACCCAGTACTTC. It specifies CAWTPRQVQETQYF. The whole variable domain, remainder taken from reference TRBV30 and TRBJ2-5, is SQTIHQWPATLVQPVGSPLSLECTVEGTSNPNLYWYRQAAGRGLQLLFYSVGIGQISSEVPQNLSASRPQDRQFILSSKKLLLSDSGFYLCAWTPRQVQETQYFGPGTRLLVL.

The chain has TRBV11-1 and TRBJ2-1; D may be TRBD2 (5 bases). The CDR3 is made up of 16 amino acids. Germline V gives CDR1 SGHAT, CDR2 FQDESV (reference sequence). V dropped 5 bases and J dropped 2 bases, with 16 bases sitting between them. This CDR3 reads CASSVSWRATYNEQFF. In nucleotides, the CDR3 is TGTGCCAGCAGCGTGAGTTGGCGGGCCACCTACAATGAGCAGTTCTTC.

For this clone: A much larger clone is a single base away; this may be a read error. This sample includes further DNA sequences coding for the same CDR3. The chain couples TRBV27 to TRBJ2-7; D call uncertain. The CDR3 loop spans 13 amino acids. Germline loops: CDR1 MNHEY, CDR2 SMNVEV (reference sequence). V dropped 4 bases and J dropped 0 bases, with 7 bases sitting between them. The CDR3: CASSYGRSYEQYF. CDR3 coding DNA: TGTGCCAGCAGTTACGGACGCTCCTACGAGCAGTACTTC.

The chain recombines TRBV30 with TRBJ2-2; the D is unclear. The CDR3 loop spans 14 amino acids. CDR1 is GTSNPN, CDR2 SVGIG, per germline (reference sequence). The ends were cut back, 6 bases at V and 1 base at J, with 12 bases in the middle. CDR3 region: CACHRLRNTGELFF. The CDR3 region has the DNA TGTGCCTGTCATAGGCTCCGGAACACCGGGGAGCTGTTTTTT.